This T cell receptor beta chain is from a study of T-cell reconstitution after alpha-beta-depleted transplantation in children. In its sample, this clonotype was seen a few times. Preparation of the TCRbeta library involved a method that used unique molecular identifiers. Each CDR3 protein gets one entry after TCRdb re-called the PCR reads with MiXCR. The sample records over 200,000 distinct CDR3 sequences, approximately 15% being singletons. The specimen was PBMCs, mostly from graft donor cells, collected 360 days after TCRalphabeta/CD19-depleted stem cell transplant. The receptor's source is a male patient between 2 and 10 years old who had a stem cell transplant for acute lymphoblastic leukemia, so the T cells may come from the graft donor.

The CDR3 protein is CASSLRRLALQTQYF. The CDR3 nucleotides read TGTGCCAGCAGCTTAAGGCGACTAGCGTTACAGACCCAGTACTTC. This chain joins TRBV11-2 and TRBJ2-5; 8 bases are a match to TRBD2. The CDR3 runs 15 residues. V trimming: 2 bases; J trimming: 6 bases; junction bases outside the gene matches: 8. Germline lookup yields CDR1 SGHAT and CDR2 FQNNGV.